A selection of T cell receptor beta chains follows, all from one sample in a study of OX40 agonist ivuxolimab in advanced cancers. Measured with immunoSEQ multiplex PCR; TCRdb has only the in-frame clones, and not every one. The sample shows fewer than 100,000 clones, around 88% of them seen only once. The material was CD4+ or CD8+ T cells sorted from blood, obtained in a trial of the OX40 agonist ivuxolimab. These receptors all stem from an adult with an advanced solid tumor such as melanoma, head and neck, liver or kidney cancer. CDR3s include the opening cysteine and the closing phenylalanine or tryptophan.

V gene,CDR3 protein
TRBV14,CASSQVGLAAYNEQFF
TRBV7-7,CASSSGLAGGMNTGELFF
TRBV11-3,CASSLVRGTGELFF
TRBV2,CASSEDRSYEQYF
TRBV19,CASGAGPNQPQHF
TRBV4-1,CASSQDGPGTKVNEQFF
TRBV14,CASSQAVGRVGPSNTEAFF
TRBV18,CASSPLEQLEAFF
TRBV5-1,CASSFTGTGGETQYF
TRBV19,CASSIEGQVRGETQYF
TRBV6-1,CASSEIRGPSGNTIYF
TRBV12-5,CASGLGWSGEQYF
TRBV5-5,CASSLAGESVYEQYF
TRBV2,CASLGQFSYNEQFF
TRBV20-1,CSASPEDEQFF
TRBV5-1,CASSLGGAQGEKLFF
TRBV19,CASSIFGQGRETQYF
TRBV6-1,CASSAGSTANYGYTF
TRBV7-9,CASSLYGSGNEQFF
TRBV28,CASTASRGWAGELFF
TRBV28,CATSAYYGYTF
TRBV28,CASRLGQGNIQYF
TRBV4-3,CASSQTNGWASGKAGELFF
TRBV9,CASSHRASGGSFQETQYF
TRBV28,CASSPSGRGANSPLHF
TRBV5-5,CASSLESARGAGELFF
TRBV7-2,CASSLVLSRGETQYF
TRBV6-1,CASSDRTSVGLNEQFF
TRBV19,CASSIPQGTNEKLFF
TRBV18,CASSPGGGGTEAFF